This T cell receptor beta chain appears in the sequencing data of a study of OX40 agonist ivuxolimab in advanced cancers. The CDR3 has 18 residues. From germline, CDR1 is LGHNA and CDR2 YSLEER. The germline V and J ends were trimmed by 0 bases and 1 base, with 19 bases remaining between them. With regard to this clone: Its antigen is still unknown.

TCRdb's table, derived via immunoSEQ multiplex PCR, lists solely in-frame clones and lacks some. Altogether about 58,000 clones are present, around nine tenths being singletons, with the ten largest covering 0.76%. Findings and caveats of the study: Circulating CD4+ and CD8+ T cells showed clonal expansion by week 6 at 0.1 to 3.0 mg/kg.

The TCR comes from an adult with an advanced solid tumor such as melanoma, head and neck, liver or kidney cancer. Sequencing used CD4+ or CD8+ T cells sorted from blood, obtained in a trial of the OX40 agonist ivuxolimab. This rearrangement joins TRBV4-3 to TRBJ2-7; possible D gene TRBD2, 5 bases. CDR3 nucleotides: TGCGCCAGCAGCCAAGACTACGGTAGGCGGGTGGGTTCCTACGAGCAGTACTTC. Translated, it gives CASSQDYGRRVGSYEQYF.